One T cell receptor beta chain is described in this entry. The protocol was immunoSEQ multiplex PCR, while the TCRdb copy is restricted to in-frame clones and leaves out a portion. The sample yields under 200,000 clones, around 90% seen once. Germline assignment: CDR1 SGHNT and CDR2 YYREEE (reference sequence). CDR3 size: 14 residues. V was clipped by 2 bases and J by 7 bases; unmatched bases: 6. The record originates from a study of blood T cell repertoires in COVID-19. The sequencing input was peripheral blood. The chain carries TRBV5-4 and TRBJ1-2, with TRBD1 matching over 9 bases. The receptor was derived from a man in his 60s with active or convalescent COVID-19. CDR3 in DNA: TGTGCCAGCAGCTTACGGACAGGGGCGGGTGGCTACACCTTC. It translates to CASSLRTGAGGYTF.